These 31 T cell receptor beta chains came from one sample sequenced in a study of blood T cell repertoires in COVID-19. Method: immunoSEQ multiplex PCR; TCRdb's copy keeps in-frame clones and lacks some. Here the sample spans some 90,000 clones, less than 85% being singletons. The sample consisted of peripheral blood. The receptors derive from a human donor in a cohort sampled during active COVID-19.

The chain has TRBV11-2 and TRBJ2-2, with unresolved D. V lost 5 bases, J lost 0 bases, and 10 bases lay in between. Germline V CDR1 and CDR2: SGHAT, FQNNGV. This CDR3 has 15 amino acids. The CDR3 nucleotides read TGTGCCAGCAGCCTAGGGCTCGCGAACACCGGGGAGCTGTTTTTT. This codes for CASSLGLANTGELFF.

The chain uses TRBV28 and TRBJ1-2; no clear D gene. This CDR3 spans 12 amino acids. V dropped 6 bases and J dropped 1 base, with 6 bases sitting between them. Germline V CDR1 and CDR2: MDHEN, SYDVKM. The CDR3 loop reads CASSQFNYGYTF. As DNA, the CDR3 is TGTGCCAGCAGCCAGTTTAACTATGGCTACACCTTC.

The gene calls are TRBV28 and TRBJ2-7; D ambiguous. CDR1 MDHEN and CDR2 SYDVKM come from the germline V gene. The ends were cut back, 3 bases at V and 6 bases at J, with 6 bases in the middle. This CDR3 contains 11 residues. The CDR3 region is CASSFLIEQYF. CDR3 DNA: TGTGCCAGCAGTTTCTTAATCGAGCAGTACTTC.

In regard to this clone: Germline and junction disagree at one end, which may indicate a read error. V and J are TRBV5-1 and TRBJ1-2; the D is unclear. Germline assignment: CDR1 SGHRS and CDR2 YFSETQ. CDR3 size: 15 residues. CDR3 DNA sequence: TGCGCCAGCAGCTTGGAACAGAGCGGCCACTACGGCTACACCTTC. It is translated as CASSLEQSGHYGYTF.

This clone was seen just once. The CDR3 protein is CSARPAYEQYF. DNA of the CDR3: TGCAGTGCTAGACCCGCCTACGAGCAGTACTTC. The V gene is TRBV20-1, the J gene TRBJ2-7, with D unclear. Germline assignment: CDR1 DFQATT and CDR2 SNEGSKA (reference sequence). V was cut by 2 bases and J by 2 bases, with 4 bases left in between. This CDR3 has 11 residues.

The chain recombines TRBV19 with TRBJ2-2; no reliable D call. The CDR3 length is 15 residues. Germline CDR1 and CDR2: LNHDA and SQIVND (reference sequence). Trimming left V 3 bases short and J 4 bases short, with 12 bases between. CDR3 in DNA: TGTGCCAGTAGTATGCTCACCCGCGGCACCGGGGAGCTGTTTTTT. Translating gives CASSMLTRGTGELFF. The complete variable domain, with remaining parts taken from reference TRBV19 and TRBJ2-2, reads DGGITQSPKYLFRKEGQNVTLSCEQNLNHDAMYWYRQDPGQGLRLIYYSQIVNDFQKGDIAEGYSVSREKKESFPLTVTSAQKNPTAFYLCASSMLTRGTGELFFGEGSRLTVL.

The table lists this clone with a count of one. The rearrangement uses TRBV2 and TRBJ2-7, with 7 bases identical to TRBD1. With V trimmed by 1 base and J by 2 bases, 2 bases remained unmatched. Germline lookup yields CDR1 SNHLY and CDR2 FYNNEI. The CDR3 has 14 amino acids. CDR3 region: CASSEGTGPYEQYF. DNA of the CDR3: TGTGCCAGCAGTGAAGGGACAGGACCCTACGAGCAGTACTTC. The full variable domain, with the rest looked up from reference TRBV2 and TRBJ2-7, is EPEVTQTPSHQVTQMGQEVILRCVPISNHLYFYWYRQILGQKVEFLVSFYNNEISEKSEIFDDQFSVERPDGSNFTLKIRSTKLEDSAMYFCASSEGTGPYEQYFGPGTRLTVT.

This chain joins TRBV3-1 (or the pseudogene TRBV3-2) and TRBJ2-5; 8 bases fit TRBD2. The CDR3 has 14 residues. Germline CDR1 LGHDT, CDR2 YNNKEL (reference sequence). J was trimmed by 4 bases and V by 8 bases; bases with no gene match: 9. Here the CDR3 reads CASGPGGAGETQYF. The CDR3 DNA sequence: TGTGCCAGCGGACCCGGGGGGGCGGGAGAGACCCAGTACTTC.

CDR3 DNA: TGTGCCAGCAGTTTGGACATAAATCAGCCCCAGCATTTT. Translated, it gives CASSLDINQPQHF. The V and J genes are TRBV12-3 or TRBV12-4 and TRBJ1-5; tentative D call: TRBD1 (5 bases). The CDR3 covers 13 residues. Trimming stripped 3 bases from V and 4 bases from J, with 7 bases between.

J is TRBJ2-3 and V is TRBV9, with TRBD2 as a possible D gene (5 bases). The V gene's germline CDR1 is SGDLS and CDR2 YYNGEE. The CDR3 length is 15 residues. Trimming shortened V by 3 bases and J by 3 bases, and 14 bases separated the two germline ends. CDR3 sequence (DNA): TGTGCCAGCAGCGCCCAAGTAGCGTGGACAGATACGCAGTATTTT. Protein product: CASSAQVAWTDTQYF.

The V and J genes are TRBV24-1 and TRBJ2-5; D gene ambiguous. The CDR3 runs 18 residues. Trimming took off 4 bases at V and 1 base at J, with 21 bases between the two ends. Germline V gives CDR1 KGHDR, CDR2 SFDVKD. CDR3 nucleotides: TGTGCCACCAGTGACCCCTTGGGTGGTGGCGGCAGCCAAGAGACCCAGTACTTC. This sequence encodes CATSDPLGGGGSQETQYF.

This chain links TRBV21-1 with TRBJ1-6; the table's D gene call, TRBD1, was not cross checked with the DNA. TRBV21-1 is labeled a pseudogene. The CDR3 covers 16 residues. The CDR3 nucleotides read TGTGCCAGCAGCATATGGGGGCTTAGGCGTAATTCACCCCTCCACTTT. As protein: CASSIWGLRRNSPLHF.

The chain recombines TRBV7-2 with TRBJ2-5; 13 bases are shared with TRBD2. Germline V gene sequence: CDR1 SGHTA, CDR2 FQGNSA. The CDR3 has 19 amino acids. V was pared by 3 bases and J by 5 bases, with 15 bases of the junction left unmatched. DNA for the CDR3: TGTGCCAGCAGCTTCTATTCCGGGACTAGCGGGGTGGTTTATGAGACCCAGTACTTC. Translating gives CASSFYSGTSGVVYETQYF.

This chain links TRBV5-1 with TRBJ2-6; 12 bases are a match to TRBD1. There are 16 residues in the CDR3. Trimming took 6 bases from V and 2 from J; bases not matched to a gene: 3. Germline CDR1 reads SGHRS; CDR2 reads YFSETQ. Written as DNA, the CDR3 is TGCGCCAGCACGGGACAGGGGGCGCCTGGGGCCAACGTCCTGACTTTC. Protein sequence: CASTGQGAPGANVLTF.

This clone occurred a few times. The chain employs TRBV7-3 and TRBJ1-1; a possible D gene is TRBD1 (5 bases). Trimming removed 5 bases at V and 4 bases at J, with 17 bases between. Germline values: CDR1 SGHTA, CDR2 FQGTGA. This CDR3 comprises 15 residues. Here the CDR3 reads CASSLKLGEGTEAFF. The CDR3 DNA reads TGTGCCAGCAGCCTTAAATTAGGGGAAGGCACTGAAGCTTTCTTT. Drawing the rest from reference TRBV7-3 and TRBJ1-1, the complete variable domain is GAGVSQTPSNKVTEKGKYVELRCDPISGHTALYWYRQSLGQGPEFLIYFQGTGAADDSGLPNDRFFAVRPEGSVSTLKIQRTERGDSAVYLCASSLKLGEGTEAFFGQGTRLTVV.

This chain links TRBV14 with TRBJ2-5; D uncertain. V was shortened by 4 bases and J by 5 bases, with 5 bases between the two germline ends. This CDR3 is built from 11 residues. Per germline, CDR1 SGHDN and CDR2 FVKESK. The CDR3 nucleotides are TGTGCCAGCAGCCTGGAGGAGACCCAGTACTTC. Translating gives CASSLEETQYF. Complete variable domain (other parts from reference TRBV14 and TRBJ2-5): EAGVTQFPSHSVIEKGQTVTLRCDPISGHDNLYWYRRVMGKEIKFLLHFVKESKQDESGMPNNRFLAERTGGTYSTLKVQPAELEDSGVYFCASSLEETQYFGPGTRLLVL.

The chain links TRBV6-6 to TRBJ2-5; TRBD2 matches at 9 bases. J was trimmed by 5 bases and V by 8 bases; bases with no gene match: 9. Germline V gene sequence: CDR1 MNHNY, CDR2 SVGAGI (reference sequence). This CDR3 spans 14 amino acids. CDR3 bases: TGTGCCAGCGGCGACCTAGCGGGATGGGAGACCCAGTACTTC. It translates to CASGDLAGWETQYF.

CDR3 sequence: CASSPSLGGRGEKLFF. Written as DNA, the CDR3 is TGTGCCAGCAGTCCATCTTTGGGGGGGCGCGGTGAAAAACTGTTTTTT. The chain links TRBV28 to TRBJ1-4, with D perhaps matching TRBD1 (6 bases). Per germline, CDR1 MDHEN and CDR2 SYDVKM. The CDR3 consists of 16 residues. V was shortened by 5 bases and J by 7 bases, with 20 bases between the two germline ends.

This chain joins TRBV6-1 and TRBJ2-7; TRBD1 might be the D (5 bases). The germline gives CDR1 MNHNS, CDR2 SASEGT. Trimming left V 0 bases short and J 2 bases short, with 14 bases between. This CDR3 has 16 residues. The DNA of the CDR3 is TGTGCCAGCAGTGAAGCGGGCCAGGGCAATCCCTACGAGCAGTACTTC. Its translation: CASSEAGQGNPYEQYF.

The chain carries TRBV19 and TRBJ2-6; D is perhaps TRBD1 (6 bases). Germline V gene sequence: CDR1 LNHDA, CDR2 SQIVND (reference sequence). This CDR3 is built from 17 residues. Trimming removed 4 bases at V and 1 base at J, with 14 bases between. CDR3 in DNA: TGTGCCAGTAGTAGTACCCGACAGGTTTCTGGGGCCAACGTCCTGACTTTC. It is translated as CASSSTRQVSGANVLTF.

V usage is TRBV5-1 and J usage is TRBJ2-2; D is perhaps TRBD1 (6 bases). CDR1 and CDR2 from the germline V gene are SGHRS and YFSETQ. The CDR3 loop spans 16 amino acids. The germline V and J ends were trimmed by 0 bases and 1 base, with 10 bases remaining between them. The CDR3, as DNA: TGCGCCAGCAGCTTGGTTTCAGGGGTGAACACCGGGGAGCTGTTTTTT. Amino acid sequence: CASSLVSGVNTGELFF.

This clone was seen only a few times. The rearrangement links TRBV18 to TRBJ2-2; 9 bases agree with TRBD2. Germline V gene sequence: CDR1 KGHSH, CDR2 LQKENI. The ends lost 5 bases at V and 5 bases at J; junction bases unmatched: 9. The CDR3 consists of 16 residues. The CDR3 DNA follows: TGTGCCAGCTCAGTGACCGGGACTAGCCCTACCGGGGAGCTGTTTTTT. Its translation: CASSVTGTSPTGELFF.

In its sample, this clone was seen a few times. The J gene is TRBJ1-5, the V gene TRBV27, with a possible D match to TRBD1 (6 bases). This CDR3 spans 14 amino acids. V was pared by 6 bases and J by 5 bases, with 14 bases between. Germline lookup yields CDR1 MNHEY and CDR2 SMNVEV (reference sequence). The CDR3 loop reads CASRHTHRDQPQHF. The CDR3 DNA sequence: TGTGCCAGCAGACACACTCACAGGGATCAGCCCCAGCATTTT.

V usage is TRBV28 and J usage is TRBJ1-4, with D unclear. V lost 4 bases and J lost 5, with 14 bases in between. This CDR3 region has 15 residues. Germline CDR1 MDHEN, CDR2 SYDVKM. The CDR3 is CASSSHTGRNEKLFF. For the CDR3, the DNA is TGTGCCAGCAGTTCCCACACGGGAAGGAATGAAAAACTGTTTTTT.

The table lists this clone with a few counts. The chain uses TRBV5-4 and TRBJ1-3, with TRBD1 identical over 7 bases. CDR3 size: 16 residues. Trimming removed 0 bases from V and 2 bases from J; junction bases left unmatched: 5. Germline CDR1 SGHNT, CDR2 YYREEE (reference sequence). Written as DNA, the CDR3 is TGTGCCAGCAGCTTGGCCCCAACAGGGGCTGGAAACACCATATATTTT. It specifies CASSLAPTGAGNTIYF.

The chain combines TRBV20-1 with TRBJ2-1; unclear D gene. V was shortened by 8 bases and J by 9 bases, with 14 bases between the two germline ends. Germline CDR1 DFQATT, CDR2 SNEGSKA (reference sequence). CDR3 size: 11 residues. The DNA for the CDR3 is TGCAGTAACTACCTGAACGGTGAGCAGTTCTTC. Translated, it gives CSNYLNGEQFF.

The chain carries TRBV6-5 and TRBJ1-6; perhaps TRBD1 as D (5 bases). Germline V gene data show CDR1 as MNHEY and CDR2 as SVGAGI. CDR3 length: 15 residues. V was shortened by 6 bases and J by 0 bases, with 9 bases between the two germline ends. In DNA, the CDR3 is TGTGCCAGCAGCTCGGACAACTCCTATAATTCACCCCTCCACTTT. This translates into CASSSDNSYNSPLHF.

This clone has just a few counts. The V call is TRBV5-1, the J call TRBJ2-7, with D unclear. Trimming left V 0 bases short and J 3 bases short, with 13 bases between. From germline, CDR1 is SGHRS and CDR2 YFSETQ. This CDR3 spans 15 amino acids. Here the CDR3 reads CASSLGSSPIYEQYF. CDR3 DNA: TGCGCCAGCAGCTTGGGGTCTAGTCCAATCTACGAGCAGTACTTC.

V gene TRBV7-9 combines with J gene TRBJ1-4, with a weak D call TRBD1 (5 bases). Germline assignment: CDR1 SEHNR and CDR2 FQNEAQ (reference sequence). V shed 2 bases and J shed 2 bases, with 12 bases lying between them. The CDR3 spans 16 residues. CDR3 loop: CASSLQGRGTNEKLFF. In nucleotides, the CDR3 is TGTGCCAGCAGCTTACAGGGCCGCGGCACTAATGAAAAACTGTTTTTT.

The chain carries TRBV6-8 and TRBJ1-4; D call uncertain. V was pared by 0 bases and J by 5 bases, with 16 bases between. The CDR3 is 17 residues long. Germline values: CDR1 MNHGY, CDR2 SAAAGT. The CDR3 DNA reads as TGTGCCAGCAGTTACTCGAATCCGGAAGAGGGAAATGAAAAACTGTTTTTT. This encodes CASSYSNPEEGNEKLFF.

The V call is TRBV28, the J call TRBJ2-7; 9 nucleotides align to TRBD1. The J segment lost 1 base and the V segment lost 7 bases, leaving 14 bases of the junction unmatched. CDR1 is MDHEN and CDR2 is SYDVKM in the germline V gene. This CDR3 has 17 residues. The CDR3 region has the DNA TGTGCCAGCACCGACAGAACCGGACAGGGGAAGTCCTACGAGCAGTACTTC. Its protein is CASTDRTGQGKSYEQYF.